This record covers a single T cell receptor beta chain. The antigen is not known. This sample was taken from a study of cytomegalovirus exposure and HLA in healthy donors. Study-level background: Drawn from HLA-typed donors, 65 million to 100 million unique TCRs were held in an early data release.

All the people who gave samples were healthy bone marrow donors. PCR involved 60 Vbeta and 13 Jbeta primers. TCRdb's table, derived via immunoSEQ multiplex PCR, lists solely in-frame clones and lacks some. The profile covers around 150,000 clones, with roughly 80% appearing a single time and approximately 5.7% taken by the ten largest. Study observations and caveats: Likely technical artifact: a cluster of highly shared sequence variants.

Germline loops: CDR1 MDHEN, CDR2 SYDVKM. This CDR3 is built from 12 residues. The V gene lost 2 bases and the J gene lost 11 bases, with 12 bases spanning the gap. The sequenced sample consisted of PBMCs. This receptor was identified in a man aged 30-40 years in good health and CMV-seropositive. The V and J genes are TRBV28 and TRBJ2-5, with D possibly TRBD2 on 5 matching bases. The CDR3 is CASSLRAREQYF. CDR3 bases: TGTGCCAGCAGTTTAAGGGCGAGGGAGCAGTACTTC.